The 9 T cell receptor beta chains presented below share a single source sample, sequenced in a study of blood T cell repertoires in COVID-19. TCRdb's table, derived via immunoSEQ multiplex PCR, lists solely in-frame clones and lacks some. The sample yields 330,000 or so clones, about nine tenths seen once. Sequencing used peripheral blood. These TCRs come from a woman in her sixties or seventies with COVID-19, enrolled during active disease.

The rearrangement uses TRBV5-6 and TRBJ1-2, with 8 positions matching TRBD1. V dropped 4 bases and J dropped 5; count of bases not matched to a gene: 13. Per the germline V gene, CDR1 is SGHDT and CDR2 is YYEEEE. This CDR3 has 16 amino acids. Written as DNA, the CDR3 is TGTGCCAGCAGCCCTGACACAGGGGGATACGGGTATGGCTACACCTTC. The encoded protein is CASSPDTGGYGYGYTF.

Here the CDR3 reads CASSIMAGNEAFF. CDR3 bases: TGTGCCAGTAGTATTATGGCAGGTAATGAAGCTTTCTTT. This rearrangement joins TRBV19 to TRBJ1-1; D not resolved. Per germline, CDR1 LNHDA and CDR2 SQIVND (reference sequence). Deletions cut 3 bases from V and 7 bases from J, with 12 bases between. This CDR3 is 13 amino acids long.

The chain employs TRBV19 and TRBJ1-2; D unclear. The ends were cut back, 4 bases at V and 3 bases at J, with 12 bases in the middle. CDR1 and CDR2 (germline): LNHDA, SQIVND (reference sequence). This CDR3 has 14 residues. This CDR3 is CASSRGAGDYGYTF. The CDR3, as DNA: TGTGCCAGTAGTAGGGGAGCTGGGGACTATGGCTACACCTTC.

The rearrangement joins TRBV7-9 to TRBJ2-1; 7 positions match TRBD2. V lost 4 bases, J lost 9 bases, and 3 bases stayed unmatched. Germline V gene lookup returns CDR1 SEHNR and CDR2 FQNEAQ (reference sequence). This CDR3 is built from 12 residues. The CDR3 here is CASSSGRSEQFF. The CDR3 nucleotides are TGTGCCAGCAGCTCCGGGAGGAGTGAGCAGTTCTTC.

The chain employs TRBV15 and TRBJ2-7; 9 positions agree with TRBD1. Trimming took 2 bases from V and 5 from J; bases not matched to a gene: 4. Germline lookup yields CDR1 LNHNV and CDR2 YYDKDF (reference sequence). This CDR3 has 14 amino acids. CDR3 region: CATSRLQGADEQYF. The CDR3 region has the DNA TGTGCCACCAGCAGACTACAGGGGGCTGACGAGCAGTACTTC.

Only one count was recorded for this clone. The chain joins TRBV2 to TRBJ2-1; TRBD1 agrees at 8 bases. CDR3 length: 13 residues. Losses at the gene ends were 9 bases for V and 6 bases for J; bases not matched to a gene: 7. The germline V gene has CDR1 SNHLY and CDR2 FYNNEI. The CDR3 DNA is TGTGCCAGAGACAGGGGTCAGGGCAATGAGCAGTTCTTC. Protein sequence: CARDRGQGNEQFF.

Turning to this clone: This specimen includes other DNA sequences encoding the same CDR3. The chain has TRBV6-6 and TRBJ1-1, with D possibly TRBD1 on 5 matching bases. Germline V CDR1 and CDR2: MNHNY, SVGAGI (reference sequence). V was shortened by 2 bases and J by 2 bases, with 9 bases between the two germline ends. This CDR3 has 14 residues. Here the CDR3 reads CASSYQGTNTEAFF. The CDR3 DNA reads as TGTGCCAGCAGTTACCAGGGAACAAACACTGAAGCTTTCTTT.

The chain is built from TRBV5-1 and TRBJ2-5, with D perhaps matching TRBD2 (6 bases). The V end was cut by 0 bases, the J end by 5 bases, with 14 bases between. Germline lookup yields CDR1 SGHRS and CDR2 YFSETQ. The CDR3 is 15 amino acids. The CDR3 loop reads CASSLVAGFTETQYF. The CDR3 DNA reads TGCGCCAGCAGCTTGGTTGCGGGGTTCACGGAGACCCAGTACTTC.

The chain recombines TRBV5-1 with TRBJ2-7; 7 bases map to TRBD2. The CDR3 is 18 amino acids. V was pared by 0 bases and J by 3 bases, with 15 bases of the junction left unmatched. Per the germline V gene, CDR1 is SGHRS and CDR2 is YFSETQ. CDR3 in DNA: TGCGCCAGCAGCTTGGTGTGGACTAGGGGACTTGGCAACTACGAGCAGTACTTC. Translated: CASSLVWTRGLGNYEQYF.